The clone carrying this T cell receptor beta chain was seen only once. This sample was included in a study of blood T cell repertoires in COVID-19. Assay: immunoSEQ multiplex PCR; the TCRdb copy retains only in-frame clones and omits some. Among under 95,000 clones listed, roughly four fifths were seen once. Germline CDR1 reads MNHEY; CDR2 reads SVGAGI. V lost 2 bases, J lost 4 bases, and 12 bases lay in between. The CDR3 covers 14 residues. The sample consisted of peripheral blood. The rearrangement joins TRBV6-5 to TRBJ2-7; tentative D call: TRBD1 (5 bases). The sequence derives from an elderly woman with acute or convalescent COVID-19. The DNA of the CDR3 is TGTGCCAGCAGTTACGGATGGGGCTCATACGAGCAGTACTTC. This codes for CASSYGWGSYEQYF.